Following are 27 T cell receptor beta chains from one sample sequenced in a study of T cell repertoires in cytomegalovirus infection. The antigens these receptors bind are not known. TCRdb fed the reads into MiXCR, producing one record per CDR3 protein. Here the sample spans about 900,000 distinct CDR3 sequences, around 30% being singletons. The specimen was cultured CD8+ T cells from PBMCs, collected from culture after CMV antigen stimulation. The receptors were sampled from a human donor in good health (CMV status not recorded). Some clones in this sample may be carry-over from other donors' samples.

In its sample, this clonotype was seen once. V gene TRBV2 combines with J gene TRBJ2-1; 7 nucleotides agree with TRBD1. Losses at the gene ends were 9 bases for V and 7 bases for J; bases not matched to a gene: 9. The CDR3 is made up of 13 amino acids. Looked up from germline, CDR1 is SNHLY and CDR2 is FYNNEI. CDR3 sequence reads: CASGQARGNEQFF. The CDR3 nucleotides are TGTGCCAGTGGACAGGCCCGAGGTAATGAGCAGTTCTTC.

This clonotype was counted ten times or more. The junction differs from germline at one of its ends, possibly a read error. The CDR3 here is CASSSGGRTEAFF. For the CDR3, the DNA is TGTGCCAGCAGCTCCGGAGGGCGGACTGAAGCTTTCTTT. V gene TRBV4-1 combines with J gene TRBJ1-1; D is ambiguous. The CDR3 length is 13 residues. CDR1 is MGHRA and CDR2 is YSYEKL in the germline V gene.

The CDR3 sequence is CASSQGQGGPGNTIYF. The CDR3 DNA sequence: TGTGCCAGCAGCCAGGGACAGGGCGGACCTGGAAACACCATATATTTT. The genes are TRBV4-2 and TRBJ1-3, with 9 nucleotides matching TRBD1. Per the germline V gene, CDR1 is LGHNA and CDR2 is YNFKEQ. Trimming removed 3 bases from V and 2 bases from J; junction bases left unmatched: 5. This CDR3 spans 16 amino acids.

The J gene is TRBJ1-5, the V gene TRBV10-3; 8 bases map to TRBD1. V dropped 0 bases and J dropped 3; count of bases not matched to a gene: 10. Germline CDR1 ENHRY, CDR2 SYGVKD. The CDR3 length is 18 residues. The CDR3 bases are TGTGCCATCAGTGAGTCGATAGTAAGACAGGGGACCAATCAGCCCCAGCATTTT. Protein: CAISESIVRQGTNQPQHF.

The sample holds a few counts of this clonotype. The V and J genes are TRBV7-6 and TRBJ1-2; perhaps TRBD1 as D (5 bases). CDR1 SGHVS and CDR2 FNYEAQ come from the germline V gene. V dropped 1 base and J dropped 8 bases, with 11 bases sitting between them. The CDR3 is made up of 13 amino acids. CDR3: CASSLDGAWGYTF. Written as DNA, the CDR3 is TGTGCCAGCAGCTTAGATGGGGCCTGGGGCTACACCTTC.

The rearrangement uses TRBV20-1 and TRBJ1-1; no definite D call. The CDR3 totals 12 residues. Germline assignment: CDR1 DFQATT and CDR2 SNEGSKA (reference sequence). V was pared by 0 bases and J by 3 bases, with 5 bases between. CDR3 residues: CSARDWDTEAFF. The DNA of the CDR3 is TGCAGTGCTAGAGACTGGGACACTGAAGCTTTCTTT.

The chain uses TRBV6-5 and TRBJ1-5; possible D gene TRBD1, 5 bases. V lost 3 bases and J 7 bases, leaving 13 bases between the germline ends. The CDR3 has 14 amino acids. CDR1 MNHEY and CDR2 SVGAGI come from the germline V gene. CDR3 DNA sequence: TGTGCCAGCAGTTATCGACAGCCTGGACAGCCCCAGCATTTT. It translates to CASSYRQPGQPQHF.

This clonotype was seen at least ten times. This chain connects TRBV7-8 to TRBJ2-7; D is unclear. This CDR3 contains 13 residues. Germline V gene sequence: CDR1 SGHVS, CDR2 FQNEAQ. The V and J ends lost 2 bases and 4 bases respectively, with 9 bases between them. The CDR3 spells CASSLNMVYEQYF. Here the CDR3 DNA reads TGTGCCAGCAGCTTAAATATGGTTTACGAGCAGTACTTC. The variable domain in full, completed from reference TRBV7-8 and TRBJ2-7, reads GAGVSQSPRYKVAKRGQDVALRCDPISGHVSLFWYQQALGQGPEFLTYFQNEAQLDKSGLPSDRFFAERPEGSVSTLKIQRTQQEDSAVYLCASSLNMVYEQYFGPGTRLTVT.

The CDR3 loop reads CASSPVTGEIPYGYTF. The CDR3 nucleotides are TGTGCCAGCAGTCCGGTGACAGGGGAGATCCCCTATGGCTACACCTTC. The V gene is TRBV28, the J gene TRBJ1-2, with 8 bases lining up with TRBD1. This CDR3 spans 16 amino acids. V gave up 5 bases and J gave up 4 bases; unmatched junction bases: 12. CDR1 and CDR2 from the germline V gene are MDHEN and SYDVKM.

CDR3 DNA sequence: TGTGCCCGGGTTAGGACAGGGAACGAGCAGTACGTC. Protein product: CARVRTGNEQYV. This sequence joins TRBV30 and TRBJ2-7; 8 bases align to TRBD1. The V and J ends lost 8 bases and 5 bases, in that order; junction bases with no gene match: 8. CDR1 and CDR2 from the germline V gene are GTSNPN and SVGIG (reference sequence). The CDR3 contains 12 residues.

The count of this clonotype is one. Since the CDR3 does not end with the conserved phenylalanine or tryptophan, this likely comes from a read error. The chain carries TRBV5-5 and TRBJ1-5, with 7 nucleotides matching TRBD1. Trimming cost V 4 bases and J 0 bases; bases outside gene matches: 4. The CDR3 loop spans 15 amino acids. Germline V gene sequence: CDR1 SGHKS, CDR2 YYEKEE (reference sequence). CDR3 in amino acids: CASSLTGNSNQPQHL. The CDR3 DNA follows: TGTGCCAGCAGCCTGACAGGGAATAGCAATCAGCCCCAGCATCTT.

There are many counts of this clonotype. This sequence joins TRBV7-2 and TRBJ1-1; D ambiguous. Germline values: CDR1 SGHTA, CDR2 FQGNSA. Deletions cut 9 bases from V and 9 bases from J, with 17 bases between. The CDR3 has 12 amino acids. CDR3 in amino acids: CARQPLPHKAFF. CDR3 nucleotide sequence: TGTGCCAGACAACCACTGCCCCATAAAGCTTTCTTT.

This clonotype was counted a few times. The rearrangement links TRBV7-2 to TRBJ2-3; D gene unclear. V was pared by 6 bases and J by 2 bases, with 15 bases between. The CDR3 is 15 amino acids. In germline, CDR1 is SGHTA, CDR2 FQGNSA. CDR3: CASSFRPRPTDTQYF. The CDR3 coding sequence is TGTGCCAGCAGTTTCCGACCACGCCCCACAGATACGCAGTATTTT. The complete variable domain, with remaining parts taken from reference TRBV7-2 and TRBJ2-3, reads GAGVSQSPSNKVTEKGKDVELRCDPISGHTALYWYRQSLGQGLEFLIYFQGNSAPDKSGLPSDRFSAERTGGSVSTLTIQRTQQEDSAVYLCASSFRPRPTDTQYFGPGTRLTVL.

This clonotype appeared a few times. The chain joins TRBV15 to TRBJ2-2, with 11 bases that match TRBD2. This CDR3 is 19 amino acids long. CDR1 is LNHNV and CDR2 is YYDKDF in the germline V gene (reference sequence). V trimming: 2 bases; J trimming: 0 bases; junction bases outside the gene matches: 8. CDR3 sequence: CATSRFGTSGDSNTGELFF. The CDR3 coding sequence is TGTGCCACCAGCAGATTCGGGACTAGCGGAGATTCGAACACCGGGGAGCTGTTTTTT.

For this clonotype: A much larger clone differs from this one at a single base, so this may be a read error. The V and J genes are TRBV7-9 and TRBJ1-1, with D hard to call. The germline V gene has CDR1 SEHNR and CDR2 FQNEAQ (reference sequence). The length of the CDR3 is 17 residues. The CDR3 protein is CVSSPVQAGWVNTEAFF. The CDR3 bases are TGTGTCAGCAGCCCGGTTCAAGCGGGGTGGGTGAACACTGAAGCTTTCTTT.

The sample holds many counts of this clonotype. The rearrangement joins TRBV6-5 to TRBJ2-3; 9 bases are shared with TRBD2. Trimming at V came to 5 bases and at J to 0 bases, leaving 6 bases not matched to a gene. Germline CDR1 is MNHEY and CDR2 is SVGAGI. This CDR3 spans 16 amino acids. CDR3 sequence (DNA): TGTGCCAGCAGTCCATGGACTAGCGAGAGCACAGATACGCAGTATTTT. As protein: CASSPWTSESTDTQYF.

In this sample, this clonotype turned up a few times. DNA of the CDR3: TGTGCTAGTGGTTTGCCCTCTCAGGGGGCCTCCTACAATGAGCAGTTCTTC. Translating it yields CASGLPSQGASYNEQFF. V and J are TRBV12-5 and TRBJ2-1; 8 bases map to TRBD1. Per the germline V gene, CDR1 is LGHNT and CDR2 is FRNRAP. J lost 0 bases, V lost 2 bases, and 6 bases had no gene match. This CDR3 has 17 amino acids.

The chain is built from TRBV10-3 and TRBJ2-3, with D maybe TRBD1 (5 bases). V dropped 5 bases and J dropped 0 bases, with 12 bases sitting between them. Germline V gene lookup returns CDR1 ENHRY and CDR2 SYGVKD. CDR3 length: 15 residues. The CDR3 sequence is CAISWKRQSTDTQYF. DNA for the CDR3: TGTGCCATCAGTTGGAAGCGACAGAGCACAGATACGCAGTATTTT.

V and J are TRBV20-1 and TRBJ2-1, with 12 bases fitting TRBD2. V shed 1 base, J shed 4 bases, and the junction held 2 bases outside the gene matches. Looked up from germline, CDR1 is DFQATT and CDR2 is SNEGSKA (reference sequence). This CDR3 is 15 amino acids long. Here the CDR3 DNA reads TGCAGTGCTAGAGTGGGACTAGCGGGTTACAATGAGCAGTTCTTC. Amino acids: CSARVGLAGYNEQFF.

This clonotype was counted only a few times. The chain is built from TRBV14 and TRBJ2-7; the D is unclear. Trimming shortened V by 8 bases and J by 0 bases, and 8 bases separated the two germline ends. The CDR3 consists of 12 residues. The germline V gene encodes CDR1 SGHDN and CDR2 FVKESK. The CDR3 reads CASRAFSYEQYF. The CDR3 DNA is TGTGCCAGCCGGGCTTTCTCCTACGAGCAGTACTTC.

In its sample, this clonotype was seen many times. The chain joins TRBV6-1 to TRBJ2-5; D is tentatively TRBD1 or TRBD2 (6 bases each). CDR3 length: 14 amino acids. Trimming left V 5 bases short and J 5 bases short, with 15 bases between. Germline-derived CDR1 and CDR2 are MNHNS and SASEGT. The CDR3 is CASSTGGGRETQYF. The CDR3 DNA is TGTGCCAGCAGTACCGGAGGGGGGCGGGAGACCCAGTACTTC.

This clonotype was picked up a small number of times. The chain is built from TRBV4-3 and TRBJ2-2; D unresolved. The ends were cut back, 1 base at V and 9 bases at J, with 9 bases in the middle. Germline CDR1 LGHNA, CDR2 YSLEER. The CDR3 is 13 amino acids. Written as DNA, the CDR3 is TGCGCCAGCAGCCAAGTTAATGACAGGGAGCTGTTTTTT. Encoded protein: CASSQVNDRELFF.

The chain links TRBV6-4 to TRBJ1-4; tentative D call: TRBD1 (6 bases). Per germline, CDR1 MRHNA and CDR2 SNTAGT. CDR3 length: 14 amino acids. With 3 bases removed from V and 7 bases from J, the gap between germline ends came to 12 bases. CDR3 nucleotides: TGTGCCAGCAGTGAGGGGGGCGACGGTGAAAAACTGTTTTTT. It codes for CASSEGGDGEKLFF.

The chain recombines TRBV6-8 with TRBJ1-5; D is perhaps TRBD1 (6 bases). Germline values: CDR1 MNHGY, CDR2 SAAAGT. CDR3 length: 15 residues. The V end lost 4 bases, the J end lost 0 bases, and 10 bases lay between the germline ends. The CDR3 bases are TGTGCCAGCAGTTCTAAGGGGGGTAGCAATCAGCCCCAGCATTTT. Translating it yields CASSSKGGSNQPQHF.

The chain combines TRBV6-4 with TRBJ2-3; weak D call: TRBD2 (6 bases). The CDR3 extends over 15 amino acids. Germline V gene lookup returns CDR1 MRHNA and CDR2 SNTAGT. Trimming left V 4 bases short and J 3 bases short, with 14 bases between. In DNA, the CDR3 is TGTGCCAGCAGTGCTCGACTAGTTCCAACAGATACGCAGTATTTT. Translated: CASSARLVPTDTQYF.

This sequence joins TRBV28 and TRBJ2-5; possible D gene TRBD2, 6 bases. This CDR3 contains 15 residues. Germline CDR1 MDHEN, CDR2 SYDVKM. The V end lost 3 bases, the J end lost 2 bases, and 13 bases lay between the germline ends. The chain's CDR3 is CASSFRRATQETQYF. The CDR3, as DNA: TGTGCCAGCAGTTTTAGGAGGGCCACGCAAGAGACCCAGTACTTC.

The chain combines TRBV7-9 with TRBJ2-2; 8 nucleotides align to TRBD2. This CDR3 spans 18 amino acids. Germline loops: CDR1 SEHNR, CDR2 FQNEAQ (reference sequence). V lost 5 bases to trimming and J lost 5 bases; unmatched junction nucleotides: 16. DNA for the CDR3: TGTGCCAGCAGCGCCCTAGGGCCAGCGGGGGTGTTAACCGGGGAGCTGTTTTTT. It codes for CASSALGPAGVLTGELFF.